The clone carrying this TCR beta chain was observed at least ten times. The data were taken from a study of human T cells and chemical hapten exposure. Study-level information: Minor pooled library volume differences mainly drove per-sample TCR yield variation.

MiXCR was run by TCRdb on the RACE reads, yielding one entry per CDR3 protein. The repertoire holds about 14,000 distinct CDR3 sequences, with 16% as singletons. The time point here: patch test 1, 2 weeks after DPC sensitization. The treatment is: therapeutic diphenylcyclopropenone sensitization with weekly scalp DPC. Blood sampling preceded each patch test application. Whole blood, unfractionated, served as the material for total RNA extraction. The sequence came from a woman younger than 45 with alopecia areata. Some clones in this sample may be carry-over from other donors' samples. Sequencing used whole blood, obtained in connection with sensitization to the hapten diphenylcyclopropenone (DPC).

This CDR3 reads CASRNYPDTSAGTDTQYF. Written as DNA, the CDR3 is TGTGCCAGCAGGAATTACCCTGATACTAGCGCCGGCACAGATACGCAGTATTTT. The chain recombines TRBV28 with TRBJ2-3; TRBD2 matches 7 bases. Trimming took 6 bases from V and 1 from J; bases not matched to a gene: 16. CDR1 and CDR2 from the germline V gene are MDHEN and SYDVKM. This CDR3 is 18 amino acids long.